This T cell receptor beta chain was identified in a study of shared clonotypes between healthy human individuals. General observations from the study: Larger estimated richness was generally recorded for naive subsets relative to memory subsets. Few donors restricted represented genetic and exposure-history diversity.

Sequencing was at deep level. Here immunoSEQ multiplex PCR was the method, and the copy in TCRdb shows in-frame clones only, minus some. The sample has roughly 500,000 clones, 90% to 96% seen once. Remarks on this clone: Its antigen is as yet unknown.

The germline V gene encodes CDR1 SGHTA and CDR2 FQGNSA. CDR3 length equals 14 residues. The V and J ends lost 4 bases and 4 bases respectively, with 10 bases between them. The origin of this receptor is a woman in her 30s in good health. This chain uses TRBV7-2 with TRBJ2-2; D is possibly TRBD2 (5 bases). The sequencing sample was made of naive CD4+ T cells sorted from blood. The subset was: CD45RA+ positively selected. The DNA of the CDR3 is TGTGCCAGCAGCTATATAGCGTCCACCGGGGAGCTGTTTTTT. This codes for CASSYIASTGELFF.